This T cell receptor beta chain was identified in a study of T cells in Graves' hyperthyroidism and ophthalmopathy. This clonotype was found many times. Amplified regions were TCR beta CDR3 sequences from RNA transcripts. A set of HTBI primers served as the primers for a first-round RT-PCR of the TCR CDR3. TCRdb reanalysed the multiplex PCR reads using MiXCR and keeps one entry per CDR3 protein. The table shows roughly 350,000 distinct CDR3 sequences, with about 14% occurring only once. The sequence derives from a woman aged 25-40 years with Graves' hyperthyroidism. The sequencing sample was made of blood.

The CDR3 DNA reads as TGCGCCAGCAGCCAGGAACAGGGAGGTACCGGGGAGCTGTTTTTT. As protein: CASSQEQGGTGELFF. The chain carries TRBV5-1 and TRBJ2-2; D is tentatively TRBD1 or TRBD2 (6 bases each). The V end lost 4 bases, the J end lost 5 bases, and 15 bases lay between the germline ends. CDR1 and CDR2 (germline): SGHRS, YFSETQ. This CDR3 comprises 15 residues.